This TCR beta chain is from a study of spatial heterogeneity in lung cancer (dated by TCRdb to about 2019). Study-level background: Beta-chain transcripts were consistently detected in greater numbers than alpha-chain transcripts, which likely reflects a higher abundance of beta-chain transcripts. In the raw uncorrected reads, each unique combination of TCR and UMI appeared more than ten times on average. TCR alpha and beta repertoires were quantitatively compared across multiple tumor regions, matched nontumor lung and blood in non-small cell lung cancer. The study linked features of the TCR repertoire to counts of nonsynonymous mutations, which were determined by whole-exome sequencing of tumor tissue. Both alpha and beta chains were TCR-sequenced in hundreds of tumor regions, approximately 67 matched nontumor lung samples and roughly 50 PBMC samples obtained at surgery. What the authors observed across the whole study: Ubiquitous expanded tumor TCRs were detected in blood more often at tumor resection than at routine follow-up. Additional single-cell paired TCR alpha and beta sequencing was considered necessary to confirm, at a functional level, the hypothesis that regional TCRs recognize regional mutations.

Library creation used 5' RACE. TCRdb lists the instrument as NextSeq 500. The TCR library protocol attached a unique molecular identifier to each TCR cDNA molecule to allow correction of PCR and sequencing errors. Processing in the source paper ran as follows. Decombinator tools were used for TCR identification, UMI-based error correction and CDR3 extraction. TCRs above a frequency of 2 per 1,000, corresponding to the top 1% of the tumor frequency distribution, were defined as expanded. Renyi diversity was calculated using the R vegan package after each repertoire was subsampled 100 times to 5,000 TCRs. To build CDR3 similarity networks, amino acid triplet string-kernel similarity was used, and CDR3s were connected when their pairwise similarity was above 0.82. TCRdb reran the public reads through fastp at Q25 and MiXCR, keeping productive beta chains. Every distinct CDR3 protein forms one entry, paired with its most common genes and DNA. The V and J calls come from TCRdb's annotation, not from the publication. The sample table holds about 36,000 distinct CDR3 sequences, of which about 7.7% were seen once. The ten largest clonotypes hold around 30% of the sample.

This specimen's time point label, interpreted: sample taken at primary tumor resection. The donors were fewer than 90 patients from the lung TRACERx cohort who had early-stage, untreated non-small cell lung cancer. For TCR sequencing, whole RNA was extracted from tumor and nontumor lung tissue, or from cryopreserved PBMC samples, and no cell sorting was done. A patient was chosen for TCR sequencing only when enough RNA was available from at least two tumor regions. This clonotype was counted ten times or more. Its cognate antigen has yet to be identified. No clone much larger than this one lies a single base away; base qualities are absent. Inclusive of the bounding cysteine and phenylalanine, the CDR3 is 15 residues long. CDR3 DNA is the only sequence kept; it has 45 bases, read in frame from the first base. For CDR1 and CDR2, the germline V gene lists SGHVS and FQNEAQ. Relative to germline, V is missing 5 bases and J is missing 5 bases, with 6 bases of the junction outside any gene match.

The TCR originated in a female donor with early-stage non-small cell lung cancer. The chain is made from TRBV7-8 and TRBJ2-2; 9 central bases correspond to TRBD1. The input for sequencing was PBMCs, taken at surgery. The sequenced DNA is TGTGCCAGCAGCGGCCGGGACAGGGCAACCGGGGAGCTGTTTTTT. The encoded protein is CASSGRDRATGELFF. With all but the CDR3 taken from the reference TRBV7-8 and TRBJ2-2 genes, the full variable domain is: GAGVSQSPRYKVAKRGQDVALRCDPISGHVSLFWYQQALGQGPEFLTYFQNEAQLDKSGLPSDRFFAERPEGSVSTLKIQRTQQEDSAVYLCASSGRDRATGELFFGEGSRLTVL.